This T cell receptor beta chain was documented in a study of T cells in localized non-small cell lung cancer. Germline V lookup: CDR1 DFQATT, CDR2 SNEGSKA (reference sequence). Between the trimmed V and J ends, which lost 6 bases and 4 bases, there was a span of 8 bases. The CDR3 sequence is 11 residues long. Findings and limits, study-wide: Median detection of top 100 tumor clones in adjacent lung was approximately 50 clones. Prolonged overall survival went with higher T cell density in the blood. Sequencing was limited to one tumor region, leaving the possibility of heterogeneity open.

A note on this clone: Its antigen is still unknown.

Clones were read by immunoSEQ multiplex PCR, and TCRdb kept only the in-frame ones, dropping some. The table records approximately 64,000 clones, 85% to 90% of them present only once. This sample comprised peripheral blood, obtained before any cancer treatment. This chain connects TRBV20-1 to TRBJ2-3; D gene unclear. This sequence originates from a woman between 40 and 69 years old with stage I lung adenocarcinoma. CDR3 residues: CSAMLPDTQYF. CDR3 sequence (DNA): TGCAGTGCCATGCTCCCAGATACGCAGTATTTT.